Below are 14 T cell receptor beta chains sequenced from a single sample in a study of T cells in localized non-small cell lung cancer. Method: immunoSEQ multiplex PCR; TCRdb's copy keeps in-frame clones and lacks some. The repertoire includes about 52,000 clones, approximately 86% of them detected once, and 15% to 20% sits in the top ten. The material sequenced was PBMCs, taken before any cancer treatment. Receptor source: a female donor with stage II lung adenocarcinoma.

V usage is TRBV2 and J usage is TRBJ2-6; 10 bases fit TRBD2. CDR1 is SNHLY and CDR2 is FYNNEI in the germline V gene. V gave up 2 bases and J gave up 0 bases; unmatched junction bases: 7. This CDR3 is built from 19 residues. The CDR3 sequence is CASSEMLAGANSGANVLTF. CDR3 DNA sequence: TGTGCCAGCAGTGAAATGCTAGCGGGGGCGAACTCTGGGGCCAACGTCCTGACTTTC.

This clone was observed a single time. The gene calls are TRBV19 and TRBJ1-1, with 9 bases lining up with TRBD1. Per germline, CDR1 LNHDA and CDR2 SQIVND (reference sequence). This CDR3 comprises 14 residues. After removal of 9 bases from V and 2 bases from J, the junction contained 7 bases not matched to a gene. Written as DNA, the CDR3 is TGTGCCAGCAGGCGGACAGGGGTAAACACTGAAGCTTTCTTT. This codes for CASRRTGVNTEAFF. The whole variable domain, remainder taken from reference TRBV19 and TRBJ1-1, is DGGITQSPKYLFRKEGQNVTLSCEQNLNHDAMYWYRQDPGQGLRLIYYSQIVNDFQKGDIAEGYSVSREKKESFPLTVTSAQKNPTAFYLCASRRTGVNTEAFFGQGTRLTVV.

This clone was detected once. The V call is TRBV6-6, the J call TRBJ1-1; D remains unclear. The CDR3 sequence is 11 residues long. From germline, CDR1 is MNHNY and CDR2 SVGAGI (reference sequence). This CDR3 reads CALMFGTEAFF. The CDR3 nucleotides are TGTGCTCTTATGTTCGGCACTGAAGCTTTCTTT.

V is TRBV14 and J is TRBJ2-1; 10 nucleotides line up with TRBD1. The CDR3 runs 18 residues. V dropped 1 base and J dropped 6; count of bases not matched to a gene: 12. CDR1 is SGHDN, CDR2 FVKESK, per germline. The CDR3 DNA reads as TGTGCCAGCAGCCAAGGTCCACAACGACAGGGGGCAGGCAATGAGCAGTTCTTC. Protein product: CASSQGPQRQGAGNEQFF.

The V call is TRBV9, the J call TRBJ2-1; D remains ambiguous. V shed 0 bases and J shed 0 bases, with 7 bases lying between them. The germline CDR1 and CDR2 sequences are SGDLS and YYNGEE. The CDR3 length is 15 residues. The CDR3 is CASSVGQVSYNEQFF. In nucleotides, the CDR3 is TGTGCCAGCAGCGTAGGGCAGGTCTCCTACAATGAGCAGTTCTTC.

This clone was found once. The rearrangement joins TRBV5-4 to TRBJ1-3, with unresolved D. The CDR3 has 14 residues. Between the trimmed V and J ends, which lost 0 bases and 3 bases, there was a span of 7 bases. Germline V lookup: CDR1 SGHNT, CDR2 YYREEE (reference sequence). The CDR3 region has the DNA TGTGCCAGCAGCTTGGCCTTAAGTGGAAACACCATATATTTT. Encoded protein: CASSLALSGNTIYF.

The chain uses TRBV7-9 and TRBJ1-3; TRBD1 matches at 8 bases. Trimming at V came to 3 bases and at J to 0 bases, leaving 10 bases not matched to a gene. Germline CDR1 is SEHNR and CDR2 is FQNEAQ (reference sequence). CDR3 length: 18 amino acids. The CDR3 here is CASSFLSTGAFSGNTIYF. In nucleotides, the CDR3 is TGTGCCAGCAGCTTTTTATCGACAGGGGCTTTCTCTGGAAACACCATATATTTT.

The V and J genes are TRBV6-5 and TRBJ1-2, with 8 bases fitting TRBD1. This CDR3 is 13 amino acids long. Germline values: CDR1 MNHEY, CDR2 SVGAGI. Losses at the gene ends were 6 bases for V and 4 bases for J; bases not matched to a gene: 4. CDR3 sequence: CASRPDRGYGYTF. Here the CDR3 DNA reads TGTGCCAGCAGACCCGACAGGGGCTATGGCTACACCTTC.

The rearrangement links TRBV10-3 to TRBJ1-5, with D hard to call. The V gene's germline CDR1 is ENHRY and CDR2 SYGVKD. The ends were cut back, 5 bases at V and 5 bases at J, with 13 bases in the middle. The CDR3 is 14 residues long. Here the CDR3 DNA reads TGTGCCATCAGTCCGGGCAGTGGGGATCAGCCCCAGCATTTT. Translated: CAISPGSGDQPQHF.

The chain links TRBV11-3 to TRBJ1-6; D unclear. Germline V gene sequence: CDR1 SGHNT, CDR2 YENEEA. This CDR3 is built from 13 residues. Trimming took 2 bases from V and 7 from J, leaving 6 bases between them. The CDR3 DNA reads as TGTGCCAGCAGCTTACAACGAAATTCACCCCTCCACTTT. Protein sequence: CASSLQRNSPLHF.

This clone came up a few times. J is TRBJ2-7 and V is TRBV10-3, with D possibly called TRBD1 or TRBD2 (5 bases each). Germline lookup yields CDR1 ENHRY and CDR2 SYGVKD. The germline V and J ends were trimmed by 6 bases and 0 bases, with 12 bases remaining between them. This CDR3 comprises 14 residues. The CDR3 region has the DNA TGTGCCATCAGCCGGGACGGAAGCTCCTACGAGCAGTACTTC. Protein sequence: CAISRDGSSYEQYF.

The CDR3 coding sequence is TGTGCCTGGAGTCGCCCGACACTAAACTATGGCTACACCTTC. This translates into CAWSRPTLNYGYTF. The chain couples TRBV30 to TRBJ1-2; D not resolved. Per the germline V gene, CDR1 is GTSNPN and CDR2 is SVGIG (reference sequence). The CDR3 loop spans 14 amino acids. Deletions cut 2 bases from V and 2 bases from J, with 12 bases between.

V gene TRBV5-5 combines with J gene TRBJ1-5; TRBD1 aligns across 9 bases. The germline V gene encodes CDR1 SGHKS and CDR2 YYEKEE (reference sequence). The V gene end was trimmed by 4 bases and the J gene end by 5 bases; junction bases not matched to a gene: 4. This CDR3 contains 14 residues. CDR3 coding DNA: TGTGCCAGCAGCATACGGACAGGGGATCAGCCCCAGCATTTT. As protein: CASSIRTGDQPQHF.

The CDR3 DNA follows: TGTGCCAGCAGTTCACCCGGGACACCCACCGGGGAGCTGTTTTTT. Translating it yields CASSSPGTPTGELFF. The chain is built from TRBV27 and TRBJ2-2, with a weak D call TRBD1 (6 bases). With 4 bases removed from V and 4 bases from J, the gap between germline ends came to 13 bases. This CDR3 is built from 15 residues. Germline V CDR1 and CDR2: MNHEY, SMNVEV (reference sequence).